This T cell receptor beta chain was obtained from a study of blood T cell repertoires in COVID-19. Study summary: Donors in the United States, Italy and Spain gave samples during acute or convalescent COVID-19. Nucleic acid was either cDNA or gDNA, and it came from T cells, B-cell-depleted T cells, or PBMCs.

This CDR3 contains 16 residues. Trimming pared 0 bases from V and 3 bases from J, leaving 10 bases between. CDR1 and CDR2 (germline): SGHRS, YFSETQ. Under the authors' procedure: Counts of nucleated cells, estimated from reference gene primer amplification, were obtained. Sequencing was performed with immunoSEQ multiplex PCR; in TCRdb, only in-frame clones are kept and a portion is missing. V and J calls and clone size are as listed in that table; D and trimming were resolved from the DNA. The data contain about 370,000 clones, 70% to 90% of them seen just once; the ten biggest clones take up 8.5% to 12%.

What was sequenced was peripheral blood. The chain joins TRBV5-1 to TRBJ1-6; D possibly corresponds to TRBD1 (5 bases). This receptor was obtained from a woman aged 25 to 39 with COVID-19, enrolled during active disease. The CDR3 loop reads CASSLAGQGYNSPLHF. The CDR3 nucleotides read TGCGCCAGCAGCTTGGCTGGGCAGGGCTATAATTCACCCCTCCACTTT.